What follows are 5 T cell receptor beta chains derived from one specimen sequenced in a study of shared clonotypes between healthy human individuals. The method was immunoSEQ multiplex PCR; TCRdb's version includes in-frame clones alone and lacks a portion of them. There are about 800,000 clones in the sample; about 96% occur only once, and approximately 0.2% lies in the top ten. Naive CD8 cells lacked CD45RO and underwent positive selection for CCR7, leaving out terminally differentiated effector memory CD45RA+ cells. The sample taken for sequencing was naive CD8+ T cells sorted from blood. These receptors came from a man younger than 40 in good health.

The CDR3 is CASSQRPGTATNEKLFF. CDR3 nucleotides: TGTGCCAGCAGCCAAAGACCCGGGACAGCAACTAATGAAAAACTGTTTTTT. V usage is TRBV5-6 and J usage is TRBJ1-4; 7 nucleotides line up with TRBD1. The CDR3 length is 17 residues. Germline CDR1 reads SGHDT; CDR2 reads YYEEEE. The V and J ends lost 4 bases and 0 bases, in that order; junction bases with no gene match: 9.

This chain connects TRBV9 to TRBJ2-5; 7 bases fit TRBD1. CDR3 length equals 15 residues. Germline V gene data show CDR1 as SGDLS and CDR2 as YYNGEE. J gave up 5 bases and V 3 bases, and 10 bases lay outside the gene matches. CDR3: CASSEGAGELETQYF. The CDR3 coding sequence is TGTGCCAGCAGCGAGGGGGCAGGGGAGTTGGAGACCCAGTACTTC.

J is TRBJ2-7 and V is TRBV18; D is perhaps TRBD2 (7 bases). V was pared by 3 bases and J by 3 bases, with 15 bases between. Germline V gene sequence: CDR1 KGHSH, CDR2 LQKENI. The CDR3 covers 15 residues. CDR3 nucleotides: TGTGCCAGCTCACCCGGGGGGCCATCTCTCTACGAGCAGTACTTC. Translated, it gives CASSPGGPSLYEQYF.

V usage is TRBV5-6 and J usage is TRBJ2-5; possibly TRBD1 for D (6 bases). CDR1 and CDR2 from the germline V gene are SGHDT and YYEEEE. Trimming removed 9 bases from V and 2 bases from J, with 14 bases in between. This CDR3 spans 13 amino acids. In DNA form, the CDR3 reads TGTGCCACCCAAAACCAGGGGCAAGAGACCCAGTACTTC. Its protein product is CATQNQGQETQYF.

The chain recombines TRBV7-6 with TRBJ2-1; D might be TRBD2 (5 bases). This CDR3 has 15 amino acids. Germline CDR1 and CDR2: SGHVS and FNYEAQ. Trimming took 1 base from V and 5 from J, leaving 12 bases between them. The CDR3 sequence is CASSLGLRADNEQFF. As DNA, the CDR3 is TGTGCCAGCAGCTTAGGGCTGAGAGCGGACAATGAGCAGTTCTTC.